The next 28 T cell receptor beta chains were all read from a single sample in a study of beta chain features in type 1 diabetes. Sequencing targeted expressed TCRB transcripts, as all isolated RNA had been reverse transcribed. TCRdb's copy holds only in-frame clones and misses some; the assay was immunoSEQ multiplex PCR. Of 200,000 to 250,000 clones in the sample, approximately 11% were seen once. Sequencing was performed on central memory CD4+ T cells from blood. Every receptor here comes from a young man in good health.

The chain is built from TRBV4-3 and TRBJ1-2; no reliable D call. Germline V gene data show CDR1 as LGHNA and CDR2 as YSLEER. Trimming took off 0 bases at V and 6 bases at J, with 14 bases between the two ends. The CDR3 is 15 amino acids. CDR3 in DNA: TGCGCCAGCAGCCAAGATAATGTCCGCCCGGATGGCTACACCTTC. This encodes CASSQDNVRPDGYTF.

The V and J genes are TRBV7-6 and TRBJ2-7, with 11 bases fitting TRBD2. The V gene's germline CDR1 is SGHVS and CDR2 FNYEAQ. The trim removed 5 bases at V and 3 bases at J, leaving 9 bases unmatched. The CDR3 consists of 16 residues. The DNA for the CDR3 is TGTGCCAGCAGCCCGCAAGGCCTAGCGGGAGGCTACGAGCAGTACTTC. It is translated as CASSPQGLAGGYEQYF.

This clone has only a few counts. This chain connects TRBV19 to TRBJ2-2; maybe TRBD2 (6 bases). The germline V and J ends were trimmed by 5 bases and 6 bases, with 16 bases remaining between them. CDR1 and CDR2 from the germline V gene are LNHDA and SQIVND (reference sequence). The CDR3 consists of 15 residues. The CDR3 loop reads CASSPSRGGSGELFF. The CDR3 DNA reads TGTGCCAGTAGTCCCTCCAGAGGAGGGTCCGGGGAGCTGTTTTTT.

The chain employs TRBV14 and TRBJ1-1; D gene ambiguous. Germline CDR1 SGHDN, CDR2 FVKESK. The CDR3 is made up of 14 amino acids. Trimming left V 1 base short and J 10 bases short, with 16 bases between. The CDR3: CASSQGRGFGRAFF. The CDR3, as DNA: TGTGCCAGCAGCCAAGGTCGAGGATTTGGTCGAGCTTTCTTT.

A few counts support this clone. The chain combines TRBV10-3 with TRBJ2-3, with 9 bases aligning to TRBD1. The ends lost 8 bases at V and 4 bases at J; junction bases unmatched: 4. Per germline, CDR1 ENHRY and CDR2 SYGVKD. CDR3 length: 13 amino acids. The CDR3, as DNA: TGTGCCATCGGGGACAGGGACCCAGATACGCAGTATTTT. Translation: CAIGDRDPDTQYF.

This clone was seen just once. The gene calls are TRBV5-1 and TRBJ1-2; 8 bases are shared with TRBD1. V lost 3 bases and J lost 8; bases outside the gene matches: 3. This CDR3 spans 12 amino acids. Germline CDR1 SGHRS, CDR2 YFSETQ. The CDR3 DNA is TGCGCCAGCAGCTCGGACAGGGACGGCTACACCTTC. Its protein product is CASSSDRDGYTF.

In its sample, this clone was seen a few times. One end of the junction is discordant with germline, which a read error may explain. This sequence joins TRBV29-1 and TRBJ2-6, with D possibly matching TRBD1 (6 bases). Germline values: CDR1 SQVTM, CDR2 ANQGSEA. The CDR3 consists of 15 residues. The CDR3 DNA reads TGCAGCGCGGAAACAGGGTCCTCTGAGGCCAACGTCCTGACTTTC. Its protein product is CSAETGSSEANVLTF.

The chain carries TRBV29-1 and TRBJ1-3; D ambiguous. The germline CDR1 and CDR2 sequences are SQVTM and ANQGSEA. The CDR3 runs 12 residues. V was trimmed by 4 bases and J by 9 bases, leaving 13 bases between them. CDR3 coding DNA: TGCAGCGTTGGGACGGGATCTAGCACCATATATTTT. Translating gives CSVGTGSSTIYF.

This chain uses TRBV4-2 with TRBJ1-5; D uncertain. The CDR3 has 15 amino acids. V was cut by 3 bases and J by 3 bases, with 12 bases left in between. Germline loops: CDR1 LGHNA, CDR2 YNFKEQ. CDR3 sequence (DNA): TGTGCCAGCAGCCATTATCAGGAGGACAATCAGCCCCAGCATTTT. This gives the protein CASSHYQEDNQPQHF.

This chain connects TRBV15 to TRBJ1-1, with D possibly being TRBD1 (5 bases). The V gene lost 1 base and the J gene lost 1 base, with 10 bases spanning the gap. Germline V lookup: CDR1 LNHNV, CDR2 YYDKDF (reference sequence). This CDR3 contains 15 residues. The CDR3 sequence: CATSRAGARNTEAFF. The CDR3 region has the DNA TGTGCCACCAGCAGAGCCGGGGCGCGGAACACTGAAGCTTTCTTT.

V gene TRBV4-1 combines with J gene TRBJ2-3; the match to TRBD2 covers 10 bases. V lost 3 bases and J lost 5; bases outside the gene matches: 8. CDR3 length: 16 amino acids. The V gene's germline CDR1 is MGHRA and CDR2 YSYEKL. The CDR3: CASSHNRLAGVDTQYF. The CDR3 nucleotides are TGCGCCAGCAGCCACAATCGGCTAGCGGGAGTAGATACGCAGTATTTT.

The rearrangement uses TRBV28 and TRBJ1-4; D remains ambiguous. From germline, CDR1 is MDHEN and CDR2 SYDVKM. Trimming pared 6 bases from V and 8 bases from J, leaving 16 bases between. The CDR3 totals 14 residues. The CDR3 DNA reads as TGTGCCAGCAGGCCAGAGTTTTTGAGGGAAAAACTGTTTTTT. Amino acids: CASRPEFLREKLFF.

This clone was seen ten or more times. This chain uses TRBV28 with TRBJ2-5; no clear D gene. The CDR3 covers 12 residues. V was pared by 2 bases and J by 2 bases, with 3 bases between. Germline loops: CDR1 MDHEN, CDR2 SYDVKM. The CDR3 protein is CASSLRQETQYF. The CDR3 DNA reads TGTGCCAGCAGTTTAAGGCAAGAGACCCAGTACTTC. Based on the CDR3 plus reference TRBV28 and TRBJ2-5, the full variable domain is DVKVTQSSRYLVKRTGEKVFLECVQDMDHENMFWYRQDPGLGLRLIYFSYDVKMKEKGDIPEGYSVSREKKERFSLILESASTNQTSMYLCASSLRQETQYFGPGTRLLVL.

This chain joins TRBV30 and TRBJ2-2; no reliable D call. Germline CDR1 is GTSNPN and CDR2 is SVGIG (reference sequence). V lost 0 bases, J lost 7 bases, and 9 bases lay in between. CDR3 length: 13 amino acids. In DNA, the CDR3 is TGTGCCTGGAGTGTATCCGCCGGCGGGGAGCTGTTTTTT. Protein: CAWSVSAGGELFF.

This clone was picked up a small number of times. The rearrangement joins TRBV25-1 to TRBJ2-1; D is unresolved. The V gene's germline CDR1 is MGHDK and CDR2 SYGVNS. The CDR3 loop spans 11 amino acids. V was trimmed by 6 bases and J by 8 bases, leaving 8 bases between them. In DNA, the CDR3 is TGTGCCAGCAGCAATATCCATGAGCAGTTCTTC. Translated, it gives CASSNIHEQFF.

This clone was seen once. Other nucleotide sequences in the sample specify the same CDR3. V and J are TRBV5-4 and TRBJ2-7, with D perhaps TRBD1 (5 bases). Per the germline V gene, CDR1 is SGHNT and CDR2 is YYREEE (reference sequence). V lost 1 base, J lost 2 bases, and 7 bases lay in between. The CDR3 length is 13 residues. The CDR3 spells CASSLPGTYEQYF. As DNA, the CDR3 is TGTGCCAGCAGCTTGCCAGGGACCTACGAGCAGTACTTC.

In its sample, this clone was seen many times. The chain carries TRBV18 and TRBJ2-7; 11 bases are shared with TRBD1. Germline trimming cut 8 bases from V and 4 bases from J; bases unmatched to any gene: 4. This CDR3 comprises 13 residues. Germline CDR1 and CDR2: KGHSH and LQKENI. The CDR3 here is CASEGQGDYEQYF. Here the CDR3 DNA reads TGTGCCAGCGAGGGACAGGGGGATTACGAGCAGTACTTC.

The V gene is TRBV7-9, the J gene TRBJ2-7; 8 bases are a match to TRBD1. The V segment lost 4 bases and the J segment 5 bases; nucleotides outside the gene matches: 4. Germline CDR1 SEHNR, CDR2 FQNEAQ (reference sequence). The CDR3 is made up of 13 amino acids. In nucleotides, the CDR3 is TGTGCCAGCAGCTCATACAGGGGGAACGAGCAGTACTTC. Residues: CASSSYRGNEQYF.

This clone was seen ten or more times. The J gene is TRBJ2-5, the V gene TRBV18, with unresolved D. This CDR3 region has 13 residues. V was cut by 5 bases and J by 4 bases, with 11 bases left in between. Germline CDR1 and CDR2: KGHSH and LQKENI. For the CDR3, the DNA is TGTGCCAGCTCAGTTCGCTTGGGAGAGACCCAGTACTTC. Translating gives CASSVRLGETQYF.

In this sample, this clone turned up many times. The chain links TRBV7-8 to TRBJ2-5; D ambiguous. Trimming removed 4 bases at V and 0 bases at J, with 6 bases between. The CDR3 is 13 amino acids. Germline V gene lookup returns CDR1 SGHVS and CDR2 FQNEAQ. The CDR3 nucleotides read TGTGCCAGCAGCTCGGATAACCAAGAGACCCAGTACTTC. This codes for CASSSDNQETQYF.

This clone was seen only a few times. CDR3 sequence reads: CASSFDRHQETQYF. CDR3 bases: TGTGCCAGCAGCTTCGACAGGCACCAAGAGACCCAGTACTTC. The V gene is TRBV7-3, the J gene TRBJ2-5, with D maybe TRBD1 (6 bases). CDR1 is SGHTA, CDR2 FQGTGA, per germline. The CDR3 spans 14 residues. Trimming stripped 3 bases from V and 0 bases from J, with 8 bases between.

The gene calls are TRBV7-2 and TRBJ2-3; 10 bases match TRBD2. Germline CDR1 is SGHTA and CDR2 is FQGNSA. The CDR3 is 15 residues long. Trimming cost V 5 bases and J 5 bases; bases outside gene matches: 7. Written as DNA, the CDR3 is TGTGCCAGCAGCATGTCTAGCGGGGGAGAAGATACGCAGTATTTT. Translated: CASSMSSGGEDTQYF.

In DNA, the CDR3 is TGCAGCGTTGATCGGCAAGGACTAGCGGGAGGCTCAGCCAATGAGCAGTTCTTC. It is translated as CSVDRQGLAGGSANEQFF. V and J are TRBV29-1 and TRBJ2-1; 14 nucleotides agree with TRBD2. The CDR3 has 18 amino acids. The trim removed 3 bases at V and 6 bases at J, leaving 13 bases unmatched. The germline V gene has CDR1 SQVTM and CDR2 ANQGSEA.

This clone came up a few times. The chain recombines TRBV18 with TRBJ1-4; 9 bases agree with TRBD1. This CDR3 is built from 15 residues. Germline V gene data show CDR1 as KGHSH and CDR2 as LQKENI. V lost 4 bases and J lost 6; bases outside the gene matches: 6. This chain's CDR3 is CASSQGQGRDEKLFF. The CDR3 DNA sequence: TGTGCCAGCTCACAGGGACAGGGTCGGGATGAAAAACTGTTTTTT.

The rearrangement joins TRBV10-2 to TRBJ2-7; D not certain. V was shortened by 2 bases and J by 3 bases, with 11 bases between the two germline ends. CDR1 is WSHSY, CDR2 SAAADI, per germline. The length of the CDR3 is 14 residues. The CDR3 region has the DNA TGCGCCAGCAGTGAGGGTGGGGATTTCTACGAGCAGTACTTC. Translated: CASSEGGDFYEQYF.

This clone was recorded a few times. The rearrangement links TRBV14 to TRBJ1-4, with 11 bases that match TRBD1. The CDR3 sequence is 14 residues long. The germline V gene encodes CDR1 SGHDN and CDR2 FVKESK. Unmatched junction bases numbered 4, after V lost 6 bases and J lost 7 bases. Here the CDR3 reads CASRRTGGGEKLFF. The CDR3 DNA follows: TGTGCCAGCAGACGGACAGGGGGCGGTGAAAAACTGTTTTTT.

The chain carries TRBV29-1 and TRBJ1-1; the D is unclear. Germline lookup yields CDR1 SQVTM and CDR2 ANQGSEA. Trimming pared 4 bases from V and 4 bases from J, leaving 10 bases between. The CDR3 spans 12 residues. The CDR3 is CSVGDRSTEAFF. The CDR3 nucleotides are TGCAGCGTTGGAGACCGCTCCACTGAAGCTTTCTTT.

This clone was seen only a few times. This chain links TRBV2 with TRBJ2-7; D is possibly TRBD1 or TRBD2 (5 bases each). The CDR3 has 11 residues. Trimming took 0 bases from V and 12 from J, leaving 9 bases between them. In germline, CDR1 is SNHLY, CDR2 FYNNEI. The CDR3: CASSEAGAAYF. As DNA, the CDR3 is TGTGCCAGCAGTGAAGCCGGGGCGGCGTACTTC. The complete variable domain, with remaining parts taken from reference TRBV2 and TRBJ2-7, reads EPEVTQTPSHQVTQMGQEVILRCVPISNHLYFYWYRQILGQKVEFLVSFYNNEISEKSEIFDDQFSVERPDGSNFTLKIRSTKLEDSAMYFCASSEAGAAYFGPGTRLTVT.